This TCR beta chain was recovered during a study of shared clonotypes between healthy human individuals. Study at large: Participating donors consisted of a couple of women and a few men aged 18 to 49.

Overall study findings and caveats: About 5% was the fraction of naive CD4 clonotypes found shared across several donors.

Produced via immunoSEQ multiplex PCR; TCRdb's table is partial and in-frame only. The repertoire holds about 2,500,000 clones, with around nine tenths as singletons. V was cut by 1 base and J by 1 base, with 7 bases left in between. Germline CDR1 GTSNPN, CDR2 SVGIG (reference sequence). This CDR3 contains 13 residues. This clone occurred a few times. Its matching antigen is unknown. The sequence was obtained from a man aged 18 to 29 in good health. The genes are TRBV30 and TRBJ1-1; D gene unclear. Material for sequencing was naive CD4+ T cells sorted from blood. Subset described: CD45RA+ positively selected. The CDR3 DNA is TGTGCCTGGAGTGGGAAGGCGAACACTGAAGCTTTCTTT. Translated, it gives CAWSGKANTEAFF.